This T cell receptor beta chain was captured by sequencing in a study of post-analysis software for immune sequencing data. Study summary: Relapsing-remitting, secondary progressive and progressive-relapsing multiple sclerosis were all included among the disease courses. Study-level results: About five TRBV segments were more frequent in patients than controls; TRBV5-6, TRBV5-1 and TRBV20-1 belonged to this group. With F measure, samples from one preparation batch clustered together strongly.

CDR1 and CDR2 from the germline V gene are DFQATT and SNEGSKA (reference sequence). This CDR3 is 16 amino acids long. V was clipped by 0 bases and J by 2 bases, with 15 bases between them. This clonotype was recorded only once. Its specificity is unknown. cDNA libraries of TCR beta carried unique molecular identifiers. Out of roughly 0.95 to 11 million T cells, roughly 0.5 million cDNA molecules were generated. TCRdb reprocessed the PCR reads via MiXCR and lists one record per CDR3 protein. The profile shows approximately 770,000 distinct CDR3 sequences, approximately 44% of them singletons. The chain joins TRBV20-1 to TRBJ2-3, with D unclear. The receptor was isolated from a girl aged 10 to 17 with multiple sclerosis. The sequencing sample was made of blood. The CDR3 bases are TGCAGTGCTAGAGAACGCTGGCTGGATCACACAGATACGCAGTATTTT. Translating gives CSARERWLDHTDTQYF.